Listed here are 9 T cell receptor beta chains from one sample, sequenced in a study of control samples from healthy donors and cancer patients. Repertoires were generated with immunoSEQ multiplex PCR, while TCRdb's copy carries only in-frame clones and drops some. The profile covers about 120,000 clones, with more than 70% appearing a single time and 3.4% taken by the ten largest. Sequencing was performed on blood. These receptors were collected from a man aged 35-49 years in good health.

This chain uses TRBV5-1 with TRBJ2-2; 9 positions match TRBD2. J lost 0 bases, V lost 10 bases, and 4 bases had no gene match. Germline V lookup: CDR1 SGHRS, CDR2 YFSETQ. This CDR3 has 14 residues. The CDR3 region has the DNA TGCGCCTCCCTAGCGGGGACGAACACCGGGGAGCTGTTTTTT. Protein: CASLAGTNTGELFF.

The chain carries TRBV6-5 and TRBJ1-1; weak D call: TRBD1 (5 bases). V lost 2 bases and J lost 6, with 13 bases in between. Germline V CDR1 and CDR2: MNHEY, SVGAGI. The CDR3 runs 14 residues. CDR3 bases: TGTGCCAGCAGTTACGAGCAGGGTGATCCTGAAGCTTTCTTT. Protein product: CASSYEQGDPEAFF.

This chain joins TRBV19 and TRBJ1-2, with TRBD1 identical over 10 bases. This CDR3 spans 12 amino acids. CDR1 is LNHDA and CDR2 is SQIVND in the germline V gene (reference sequence). V was clipped by 11 bases and J by 8 bases; unmatched bases: 8. CDR3 coding DNA: TGTGCCGCGACGGACAGGGGGTTCGGCTACACCTTC. Translating it yields CAATDRGFGYTF.

The chain recombines TRBV6-6 with TRBJ2-1; 8 bases match TRBD1. The V gene end was trimmed by 7 bases and the J gene end by 6 bases; junction bases not matched to a gene: 11. CDR1 and CDR2 from the germline V gene are MNHNY and SVGAGI (reference sequence). This CDR3 region has 15 residues. The CDR3 DNA sequence: TGTGCCAGCACCAAGGGGACAGGTTCTATCAATGAGCAGTTCTTC. Translated, it gives CASTKGTGSINEQFF.

V and J are TRBV5-5 and TRBJ2-3, with TRBD1 matching 10 bases. CDR3 size: 15 residues. Trimming took 5 bases from V and 3 from J; bases not matched to a gene: 6. The V gene's germline CDR1 is SGHKS and CDR2 YYEKEE (reference sequence). CDR3 protein: CASSYDRGRTDTQYF. The CDR3 DNA sequence: TGTGCCAGCAGTTATGACAGGGGGCGTACAGATACGCAGTATTTT.

The V call is TRBV9, the J call TRBJ1-2, with unresolved D. CDR1 is SGDLS and CDR2 is YYNGEE in the germline V gene. V was cut by 2 bases and J by 7 bases, with 12 bases left in between. This CDR3 comprises 13 residues. The CDR3 region has the DNA TGTGCCAGCAGCGTGAGTGGTTCGGGTGGCTACACCTTC. Amino acid sequence: CASSVSGSGGYTF.

This rearrangement joins TRBV7-9 to TRBJ2-3, with 9 positions matching TRBD1. With 5 bases clipped from V and 2 bases from J, the junction kept 8 bases outside the gene matches. The germline V gene has CDR1 SEHNR and CDR2 FQNEAQ (reference sequence). The CDR3 covers 16 residues. CDR3 in amino acids: CASSHTGTGITDTQYF. In DNA, the CDR3 is TGTGCCAGCAGCCATACCGGGACAGGGATCACAGATACGCAGTATTTT.

The rearrangement uses TRBV27 and TRBJ2-3; 7 bases map to TRBD1. With V trimmed by 5 bases and J by 11 bases, 13 bases remained unmatched. The CDR3 runs 14 residues. CDR1 MNHEY and CDR2 SMNVEV come from the germline V gene (reference sequence). CDR3 in amino acids: CASSLDGQDRVQYF. The CDR3 DNA sequence: TGTGCCAGCAGTCTGGACGGACAGGATCGTGTGCAGTATTTT.

This clone was recorded only once. V usage is TRBV7-8 and J usage is TRBJ1-3, with 11 bases identical to TRBD1. CDR3 length equals 16 residues. J lost 2 bases, V lost 0 bases, and 0 bases had no gene match. Germline CDR1 and CDR2: SGHVS and FQNEAQ. Here the CDR3 DNA reads TGTGCCAGCAGCTTAGCGGACAGGGGGCCTGGAAACACCATATATTTT. The encoded protein is CASSLADRGPGNTIYF.